The 19 T cell receptor beta chains below were found in one sample sequenced in a study of early T cells in non-severe SARS-CoV-2 infection. From the 5' RACE reads, TCRdb called clonotypes with MiXCR, one entry per CDR3 protein. The table records about 22,000 distinct CDR3 sequences, around 3.5% of them present only once. The sample comprised whole blood. All receptors derive from an adult who was a healthcare worker with PCR-confirmed SARS-CoV-2 infection or an uninfected control (not recorded which).

This clonotype occurred many times. The chain joins TRBV6-6 to TRBJ2-7; 8 positions agree with TRBD1. The CDR3 has 13 amino acids. Germline loops: CDR1 MNHNY, CDR2 SVGAGI (reference sequence). V dropped 10 bases and J dropped 4; count of bases not matched to a gene: 9. The CDR3: CAMATGATYEQYF. In nucleotides, the CDR3 is TGTGCCATGGCGACAGGGGCCACGTACGAGCAGTACTTC.

This clonotype showed up just a few times. The J gene is TRBJ2-5, the V gene TRBV7-6; TRBD2 matches 12 bases. Losses at the gene ends were 5 bases for V and 1 base for J; bases not matched to a gene: 11. This CDR3 is built from 18 residues. Per germline, CDR1 SGHVS and CDR2 FNYEAQ. CDR3 bases: TGTGCCAGCAGCCCCCAACCGACTAGCGGGGGCCTCCAAGAGACCCAGTACTTC. This translates into CASSPQPTSGGLQETQYF.

This clonotype has just a few counts. J is TRBJ2-1 and V is TRBV6-2 or TRBV6-3; possibly TRBD1 for D (5 bases). Per germline, CDR1 MNHEY and CDR2 SVGEGT. The CDR3 length is 13 residues. Trimming took off 8 bases at V and 8 bases at J, with 16 bases between the two ends. CDR3 sequence reads: CASQQARPDEQFF. The CDR3 DNA follows: TGTGCCAGCCAACAGGCTCGTCCGGATGAGCAGTTCTTC.

This clonotype was observed at least ten times. The gene calls are TRBV7-2 and TRBJ1-1; 8 positions match TRBD1. CDR3 size: 14 residues. CDR1 SGHTA and CDR2 FQGNSA come from the germline V gene. The trim removed 6 bases at V and 3 bases at J, leaving 6 bases unmatched. CDR3 region: CASRTRQGYTEAFF. CDR3 DNA sequence: TGTGCCAGCAGGACAAGACAGGGGTACACTGAAGCTTTCTTT. The whole variable domain, filled in from reference TRBV7-2 and TRBJ1-1, reads GAGVSQSPSNKVTEKGKDVELRCDPISGHTALYWYRQSLGQGLEFLIYFQGNSAPDKSGLPSDRFSAERTGGSVSTLTIQRTQQEDSAVYLCASRTRQGYTEAFFGQGTRLTVV.

At least ten counts were recorded for this clonotype. This chain joins TRBV20-1 and TRBJ2-7; no clear D. This CDR3 is 12 amino acids long. In germline, CDR1 is DFQATT, CDR2 SNEGSKA (reference sequence). Trimming left V 3 bases short and J 1 base short, with 7 bases between. The CDR3 bases are TGCAGTGCTAGGGACGGGTCCTACGAGCAGTACTTC. This codes for CSARDGSYEQYF.

This clonotype has ten or more counts. This chain links TRBV28 with TRBJ1-5; D possibly corresponds to TRBD1 (5 bases). Germline CDR1 and CDR2: MDHEN and SYDVKM. This CDR3 spans 15 amino acids. Between the trimmed V and J ends, which lost 6 bases and 2 bases, there was a span of 14 bases. The CDR3 is CASSGGGVGNQPQHF. The CDR3 bases are TGTGCCAGCAGCGGGGGGGGAGTTGGCAATCAGCCCCAGCATTTT. Combining the CDR3 with reference TRBV28 and TRBJ1-5 gives the whole variable domain DVKVTQSSRYLVKRTGEKVFLECVQDMDHENMFWYRQDPGLGLRLIYFSYDVKMKEKGDIPEGYSVSREKKERFSLILESASTNQTSMYLCASSGGGVGNQPQHFGDGTRLSIL.

This clonotype has a count of ten or more. The chain combines TRBV5-6 with TRBJ2-2, with 7 positions matching TRBD1. The CDR3 extends over 16 amino acids. The V gene's germline CDR1 is SGHDT and CDR2 YYEEEE. Losses at the gene ends were 0 bases for V and 7 bases for J; bases not matched to a gene: 9. The DNA for the CDR3 is TGTGCCAGCAGCTTGGTTTCGACAGGGCGGATCGGGGAGCTGTTTTTT. It codes for CASSLVSTGRIGELFF.

This sequence joins TRBV6-5 and TRBJ1-2, with TRBD1 matching over 7 bases. In germline, CDR1 is MNHEY, CDR2 SVGAGI. The junction had 10 bases not matched to a gene; V was cut back by 6 bases and J by 6 bases. This CDR3 region has 14 residues. CDR3 DNA sequence: TGTGCCAGCAGCCCCCTGACAGGGAGGGATGGCTACACCTTC. It encodes CASSPLTGRDGYTF.

This clonotype was found many times. V is TRBV6-5 and J is TRBJ2-2; D gene unclear. The V gene lost 0 bases and the J gene lost 5 bases, with 4 bases spanning the gap. Germline assignment: CDR1 MNHEY and CDR2 SVGAGI. The CDR3 runs 13 residues. In nucleotides, the CDR3 is TGTGCCAGCAGTTACTCCGGGACCGGGGAGCTGTTTTTT. Translating gives CASSYSGTGELFF.

This clonotype showed up just a few times. The rearrangement links TRBV24-1 to TRBJ2-3; 8 bases map to TRBD2. The germline V gene has CDR1 KGHDR and CDR2 SFDVKD. There are 16 residues in the CDR3. Losses at the gene ends were 2 bases for V and 2 bases for J; bases not matched to a gene: 5. The chain's CDR3 is CATSDYTAGATDTQYF. The CDR3 DNA reads as TGTGCCACCAGTGATTACACAGCGGGGGCCACAGATACGCAGTATTTT.

This clonotype was counted ten times or more. The chain recombines TRBV7-2 with TRBJ2-1; maybe TRBD2 (5 bases). CDR1 is SGHTA and CDR2 is FQGNSA in the germline V gene. The CDR3 totals 13 residues. The V end lost 6 bases, the J end lost 7 bases, and 13 bases lay between the germline ends. CDR3 nucleotide sequence: TGTGCCAGCAGTTTGACTAACCTGAATGAGCAGTTCTTC. Its translation is CASSLTNLNEQFF.

This clonotype was recorded at least ten times. The V gene is TRBV11-2, the J gene TRBJ2-1, with 9 bases aligning to TRBD2. V was pared by 5 bases and J by 2 bases, with 16 bases of the junction left unmatched. The CDR3 consists of 19 residues. Germline V gene data show CDR1 as SGHAT and CDR2 as FQNNGV. CDR3 amino acids: CASSPFRTQAGGTYNEQFF. CDR3 DNA sequence: TGTGCCAGCAGCCCCTTTCGAACTCAAGCGGGGGGAACCTACAATGAGCAGTTCTTC.

This clonotype occurred many times. J is TRBJ2-5 and V is TRBV5-1; 7 nucleotides agree with TRBD2. CDR1 is SGHRS, CDR2 YFSETQ, per germline. V was pared by 2 bases and J by 5 bases, with 15 bases of the junction left unmatched. The CDR3 consists of 17 residues. CDR3 in amino acids: CASSLGAAGTNMETQYF. The DNA for the CDR3 is TGCGCCAGCAGCTTAGGAGCTGCCGGGACTAATATGGAGACCCAGTACTTC.

This clonotype was seen at least ten times. The rearrangement links TRBV12-3 or TRBV12-4 to TRBJ2-1; 10 nucleotides align to TRBD2. After removal of 5 bases from V and 5 bases from J, the junction contained 6 bases not matched to a gene. The CDR3 consists of 15 residues. CDR3 bases: TGTGCCAGCAGTCCTCTAGCGGGAGCAAACAATGAGCAGTTCTTC. This sequence encodes CASSPLAGANNEQFF.

The table lists this clonotype with many counts. J is TRBJ1-1 and V is TRBV6-5; tentatively, D is TRBD1 (6 bases). Trimming removed 4 bases at V and 3 bases at J, with 12 bases between. The CDR3 is 14 residues long. The germline gives CDR1 MNHEY, CDR2 SVGAGI. Written as DNA, the CDR3 is TGTGCCAGCAGTTTTCCGGGACAACACACTGAAGCTTTCTTT. Its translation: CASSFPGQHTEAFF.

This clonotype was seen at least ten times. The chain recombines TRBV6-6 with TRBJ2-7, with 9 positions matching TRBD1. V dropped 7 bases and J dropped 5; count of bases not matched to a gene: 6. This CDR3 is built from 13 residues. Germline V lookup: CDR1 MNHNY, CDR2 SVGAGI (reference sequence). The CDR3 DNA follows: TGTGCCAGCATAGGACAGGGGATGAACGAGCAGTACTTC. It encodes CASIGQGMNEQYF.

This clonotype was observed at least ten times. The J gene is TRBJ2-3, the V gene TRBV3-1; D is perhaps TRBD1 (5 bases). There are 15 residues in the CDR3. Trimming removed 1 base from V and 2 bases from J, with 10 bases in between. CDR1 is LGHDT and CDR2 is YNNKEL in the germline V gene (reference sequence). The CDR3 loop reads CASSQVGPYTDTQYF. CDR3 DNA sequence: TGTGCCAGCAGCCAAGTGGGGCCCTACACAGATACGCAGTATTTT.

This clonotype came up many times. The rearrangement links TRBV6-5 to TRBJ1-5; D might be TRBD1 (5 bases). Trimming cost V 4 bases and J 2 bases, with 12 bases left between them. From germline, CDR1 is MNHEY and CDR2 SVGAGI. The CDR3 runs to 15 residues. The CDR3 loop reads CASSLRQGGNQPQHF. In nucleotides, the CDR3 is TGTGCCAGCAGTTTGCGGCAGGGCGGCAATCAGCCCCAGCATTTT.

At least ten counts were recorded for this clonotype. The chain's CDR3 is CASSPTGGVQYF. In DNA, the CDR3 is TGTGCCAGCAGCCCAACGGGGGGAGTACAGTACTTC. The chain couples TRBV7-2 to TRBJ2-4, with TRBD2 matching over 7 bases. The V and J ends lost 5 bases and 13 bases, in that order; junction bases with no gene match: 8. Germline-derived CDR1 and CDR2 are SGHTA and FQGNSA. The CDR3 loop spans 12 amino acids.